Listed below are T cell receptor beta chains from one sample, sequenced in a study of cytomegalovirus exposure and HLA in healthy donors. The data were produced by immunoSEQ multiplex PCR, yet TCRdb's version contains in-frame clones alone and is incomplete. The sample shows under 250,000 clones, around 80% of them seen only once. The sequenced sample was PBMCs. The source of these receptors is a man in his fifties or sixties in good health and CMV-seronegative. CDR3s include the opening cysteine and the closing phenylalanine or tryptophan. Fields, in order: V gene, CDR3 length, J gene, clone size, D gene, CDR3 protein, CDR3 DNA. D genes are given only for firm matches. Size tells how often a clone was seen (once, few, many) or the class of an expanded clone, and some rows leave it out.

TRBV5-4,15,TRBJ2-5,.,.,CASSLAGRSQETQYF,TGTGCCAGCAGCTTGGCAGGGCGCTCACAAGAGACCCAGTACTTC
TRBV28,12,TRBJ1-2,.,.,CASGTGHYGYTF,TGTGCCAGCGGTACAGGCCACTATGGCTACACCTTC
TRBV6-6,13,TRBJ1-4,.,.,CASSGGLGEKLFF,TGTGCCAGCAGCGGCGGCCTCGGTGAAAAACTGTTTTTT
TRBV5-6,15,TRBJ2-1,.,TRBD2,CASSEGLAEYNEQFF,TGTGCCAGCAGTGAAGGACTAGCGGAGTACAATGAGCAGTTCTTC
TRBV2,13,TRBJ1-5,few,.,CASRWDTNQPQHF,TGTGCCAGCCGGTGGGACACTAATCAGCCCCAGCATTTT
TRBV6-5,14,TRBJ2-7,.,TRBD1,CASSYWDRGYEQYF,TGTGCCAGCAGTTACTGGGACAGGGGCTACGAGCAGTACTTC
TRBV5-4,15,TRBJ2-5,once,TRBD1,CASSDGTGGGETQYF,TGTGCCAGCAGCGACGGGACAGGGGGGGGAGAGACCCAGTACTTC
TRBV18,17,TRBJ2-1,.,TRBD2,CASSPPGRLAGAVEQFF,TGTGCCAGCTCACCACCGGGGCGACTAGCGGGAGCAGTTGAGCAGTTCTTC
TRBV4-1,16,TRBJ2-6,few,.,CASRMTQGSGANVLTF,TGCGCCAGCAGAATGACGCAGGGTTCTGGGGCCAACGTCCTGACTTTC
TRBV30,17,TRBJ1-4,.,.,CAWSETFGSGLNEKLFF,TGTGCCTGGAGTGAAACATTCGGATCGGGACTTAATGAAAAACTGTTTTTT
TRBV15,15,TRBJ2-3,few,.,CATSRGLPNTDTQYF,TGTGCCACCAGCAGAGGACTCCCGAACACAGATACGCAGTATTTT
TRBV6-5,14,TRBJ2-7,.,TRBD1,CASSSRTGNYEQYF,TGTGCCAGCAGTTCCAGGACAGGAAACTACGAGCAGTACTTC
TRBV18,15,TRBJ1-5,.,.,CASSPSYRENQPQHF,TGTGCCAGCTCACCATCTTACAGGGAAAATCAGCCCCAGCATTTT
TRBV15,17,TRBJ1-2,once,.,CATSRDRIGAGIYGYTF,TGTGCCACCAGCAGAGATAGGATCGGGGCGGGAATCTATGGCTACACCTTC
TRBV6-1,18,TRBJ2-5,.,TRBD2,CASSELPPAGGGGETQYF,TGTGCCAGCAGTGAATTACCCCCAGCTGGCGGGGGTGGAGAGACCCAGTACTTC
TRBV27,15,TRBJ1-2,.,.,CASSLSGGSTYGYTF,TGTGCCAGCAGTTTATCTGGTGGCAGTACCTATGGCTACACCTTC
TRBV2,15,TRBJ2-1,.,TRBD2,CASSVETSRLNEQFF,TGTGCCAGCAGTGTTGAGACTAGCCGACTCAATGAGCAGTTCTTC
TRBV6-5,15,TRBJ1-1,.,TRBD1,CASRPDRGFNTEAFF,TGTGCCAGCAGGCCCGACAGGGGGTTTAACACTGAAGCTTTCTTT
TRBV27,15,TRBJ2-2,.,TRBD2,CASSARLAGDGELFF,TGTGCCAGCAGTGCTAGACTAGCGGGAGACGGGGAGCTGTTTTTT
TRBV19,15,TRBJ2-3,few,.,CASSTQGLTTDTQYF,TGTGCCAGTAGTACTCAAGGACTTACCACAGATACGCAGTATTTT
TRBV15,15,TRBJ2-5,.,TRBD1,CATSRDPRGQETQYF,TGTGCCACCAGCAGAGATCCCAGGGGGCAAGAGACCCAGTACTTC
TRBV30,13,TRBJ1-1,.,.,CAWSVNRAAEAFF,TGTGCCTGGAGTGTAAACAGGGCAGCTGAAGCTTTCTTT
TRBV7-9,15,TRBJ2-3,.,.,CASSLVQTGTDTQYF,TGTGCCAGCAGCTTAGTGCAAACAGGCACAGATACGCAGTATTTT
TRBV19,19,TRBJ2-4,.,.,CASSIMEGRGAWTKNIQYF,TGTGCCAGTAGTATTATGGAGGGGAGGGGGGCCTGGACCAAAAACATTCAGTACTTC
TRBV18,14,TRBJ2-7,.,.,CASSPQGLSDEQYF,TGTGCCAGCTCACCCCAGGGGCTCTCCGACGAGCAGTACTTC
TRBV2,15,TRBJ2-5,.,TRBD2,CATLRLATIQETQYF,TGTGCCACCCTCCGACTAGCGACCATCCAAGAGACCCAGTACTTC
TRBV21-1,15,TRBJ1-4,.,.,CASINLTGLIEKLFF,TGTGCCAGCATTAACCTGACAGGGTTAATAGAAAAACTGTTTTTT
TRBV5-4,10,TRBJ2-7,.,TRBD2,CAAGRDEQYF,TGTGCCGCGGGGAGGGACGAGCAGTACTTC
TRBV9,18,TRBJ2-1,few,.,CASSVQVPPGDAYNEQFF,TGTGCCAGCAGCGTACAAGTTCCGCCGGGGGACGCCTACAATGAGCAGTTCTTC
TRBV9,16,TRBJ2-1,.,TRBD2,CASSVVSSGSYNEQFF,TGTGCCAGCAGCGTAGTATCTAGCGGTAGTTACAATGAGCAGTTCTTC
TRBV5-3,12,TRBJ2-7,few,.,CARSPIRGEQYF,TGTGCCAGAAGCCCGATTAGAGGCGAGCAGTACTTC
TRBV5-1,14,TRBJ1-2,.,TRBD1,CASSPDRGNYGYTF,TGCGCCAGCAGCCCTGACAGGGGTAACTATGGCTACACCTTC
TRBV27,13,TRBJ2-7,.,.,CASSLLDSYEQYF,TGTGCCAGCAGTTTACTGGACAGCTACGAGCAGTACTTC
TRBV6-5,15,TRBJ2-1,few,TRBD2,CASTRTSGSLNEQFF,TGTGCCAGCACCCGGACTAGCGGGAGCCTTAATGAGCAGTTCTTC
TRBV10-3,16,TRBJ2-2,.,TRBD2,CAISESTGGTTGELFF,TGTGCCATCAGTGAGTCGACGGGAGGAACCACCGGGGAGCTGTTTTTT
TRBV7-9,14,TRBJ1-1,.,.,CASSLQGRSTEAFF,TGTGCCAGCAGCTTGCAGGGGCGGAGCACTGAAGCTTTCTTT
TRBV19,13,TRBJ1-5,.,.,CASRRGYNQPQHF,TGTGCCAGTAGAAGGGGGTACAATCAGCCCCAGCATTTT
TRBV27,15,TRBJ2-3,.,TRBD1,CASSSLDRVTDTQYF,TGTGCCAGCAGTTCATTAGACAGGGTTACAGATACGCAGTATTTT
TRBV4-2,13,TRBJ1-4,.,.,CASLQSNNEKLFF,TGTGCCTCATTACAGAGTAATAATGAAAAACTGTTTTTT
TRBV7-8,15,TRBJ2-7,.,TRBD1,CASSYRGLSPYGQYF,TGTGCCAGCAGCTACAGGGGGCTTAGTCCCTACGGGCAGTACTTC
TRBV2,22,TRBJ1-1,.,.,CASSEPGRSSWRERGGYTEAFF,TGTGCCAGCAGTGAGCCCGGTCGGAGTTCCTGGAGGGAACGGGGCGGGTACACTGAAGCTTTCTTT
TRBV4-1,19,TRBJ1-3,.,.,CASSQDSGHRQGAGNTIYF,TGCGCCAGCAGCCAAGACTCTGGCCACAGGCAGGGCGCTGGAAACACCATATATTTT
TRBV7-9,12,TRBJ2-3,.,.,CASSPRTDTQYF,TGTGCCAGCAGCCCTAGGACAGATACGCAGTATTTT
TRBV27,16,TRBJ2-7,.,TRBD2,CASSPLGSGNTYEQYF,TGTGCCAGCAGTCCCCTCGGTAGCGGGAATACCTACGAGCAGTACTTC
TRBV5-1,18,TRBJ2-3,few,TRBD2,CASSNPGLAGATSDTQYF,TGCGCCAGCAGTAACCCGGGACTAGCGGGAGCTACCTCAGATACGCAGTATTTT
TRBV6-5,14,TRBJ2-1,.,.,CASSYGHNYNEQFF,TGTGCCAGCAGTTACGGACACAACTACAATGAGCAGTTCTTC
TRBV9,12,TRBJ2-2,few,.,CASSVDSGELFF,TGTGCCAGCAGCGTAGACAGCGGGGAGCTGTTTTTT
TRBV29-1,17,TRBJ2-7,.,TRBD2,CSVPRGGSGRISYEQYF,TGCAGCGTACCCCGGGGGGGTAGCGGGAGGATAAGCTACGAGCAGTACTTC
TRBV6-5,15,TRBJ2-3,.,TRBD2,CASSYNQLGGDTQYF,TGTGCCAGCAGTTACAACCAGCTCGGGGGGGACACGCAGTATTTT
TRBV30,16,TRBJ1-6,once,.,CAWRPPRDTYNSPLHF,TGTGCCTGGAGACCACCCCGGGACACCTATAATTCACCCCTCCACTTT
TRBV30,15,TRBJ1-1,.,.,CAWSGLQAMNTEAFF,TGTGCCTGGAGTGGGTTACAGGCGATGAACACTGAAGCTTTCTTT
TRBV6-1,14,TRBJ1-5,.,TRBD1,CASRAGQVDQPQHF,TGTGCCAGCAGAGCTGGACAGGTAGATCAGCCCCAGCATTTT
TRBV27,15,TRBJ2-1,.,TRBD2,CASSLAGSSYNEQFF,TGTGCCAGCAGTCTAGCGGGGAGCTCCTACAATGAGCAGTTCTTC